The source of this TCR beta chain is a study of blood T cells in healthy people across ages. The study's findings and limits: Observed TCR beta diversity showed a strong correlation with the percentage of naive T cells as measured by flow cytometry.

Primers used in a second PCR of roughly 6 to 11 cycles were a sample-barcoded 5' primer and a J-beta primer mix. Via MiXCR, TCRdb re-called the 5' RACE reads, giving one row per CDR3 protein. The data hold 380,000 or so distinct CDR3 sequences, with 45% to 60% observed a single time. Comment on this clonotype: Its antigen is undetermined.

The sample taken for sequencing was blood. The receptor comes from a man between 60 and 75 years old in good health.

The CDR3 nucleotides are TGCAGCGTTGGTGGGGGGAGGGGCGATAAGGGGGAAGCTTTCTTT. Protein: CSVGGGRGDKGEAFF. This chain joins TRBV29-1 and TRBJ1-1, with a tentative D call TRBD1 (5 bases). The CDR3 covers 15 residues. The germline V gene has CDR1 SQVTM and CDR2 ANQGSEA. Trimming took 4 bases from V and 8 from J, leaving 23 bases between them. Supplemented by reference TRBV29-1 and TRBJ1-1, the full variable domain reads SAVISQKPSRDICQRGTSLTIQCQVDSQVTMMFWYRQQPGQSLTLIATANQGSEATYESGFVIDKFPISRPNLTFSTLTVSNMSPEDSSIYLCSVGGGRGDKGEAFFGQGTRLTVV.